One and the same sample provided the 14 T cell receptor beta chains below, sequenced in a study of cytomegalovirus exposure and HLA in healthy donors. Primers for the PCR totalled 60 Vbeta and 13 Jbeta. Repertoires were generated with immunoSEQ multiplex PCR, while TCRdb's copy carries only in-frame clones and drops some. This table has hundreds of thousands of clones, around 80% appearing once. The source material was PBMCs. The receptors come from a man aged 35-49 years in good health and CMV-seropositive.

DNA for the CDR3: TGTGCCAGCATCGTCCCCACAGGGGAACTTTCCTACGAGCAGTACGTC. This translates into CASIVPTGELSYEQYV. V and J are TRBV25-1 and TRBJ2-7; 7 bases align to TRBD1. The CDR3 is 16 residues long. CDR1 is MGHDK, CDR2 SYGVNS, per germline. Unmatched junction bases numbered 13, after V lost 7 bases and J lost 1 base.

The V and J genes are TRBV11-2 and TRBJ2-7; the match to TRBD2 covers 10 bases. The CDR3 spans 14 residues. The J segment lost 7 bases and the V segment lost 4 bases, leaving 7 bases of the junction unmatched. Germline V gene lookup returns CDR1 SGHAT and CDR2 FQNNGV. Here the CDR3 DNA reads TGTGCCAGCAGCTCCCTAGCGGGAGTGGGTGAGCAGTACGTC. Protein sequence: CASSSLAGVGEQYV.

The table lists this clone with a count of one. The V and J genes are TRBV5-1 and TRBJ2-3; 14 nucleotides line up with TRBD2. With 4 bases clipped from V and 0 bases from J, the junction kept 7 bases outside the gene matches. This CDR3 comprises 18 residues. The germline V gene has CDR1 SGHRS and CDR2 YFSETQ. The CDR3 spells CASSGGLAGGQSTDTQYF. CDR3 nucleotides: TGCGCCAGCAGCGGTGGACTAGCGGGAGGCCAAAGCACAGATACGCAGTATTTT.

CDR3 residues: CASSSASASSYEQYF. CDR3 nucleotide sequence: TGTGCCAGCAGTTCCGCTAGCGCGAGCTCCTACGAGCAGTACTTC. The chain joins TRBV27 to TRBJ2-7; possibly TRBD2 for D (6 bases). Trimming shortened V by 4 bases and J by 0 bases, and 13 bases separated the two germline ends. Germline V gene data show CDR1 as MNHEY and CDR2 as SMNVEV (reference sequence). CDR3 size: 15 residues.

V usage is TRBV5-1 and J usage is TRBJ2-3; no firm D call. The CDR3 runs to 12 residues. Trimming stripped 4 bases from V and 2 bases from J, with 5 bases between. CDR1 SGHRS and CDR2 YFSETQ come from the germline V gene. The CDR3: CASSKATDTQYF. In nucleotides, the CDR3 is TGCGCCAGCAGCAAAGCCACAGATACGCAGTATTTT.

Turning to this clone: Other DNA sequences of this sample code for an identical CDR3. This chain links TRBV5-1 with TRBJ2-7; 7 nucleotides line up with TRBD1. This CDR3 is 13 amino acids long. The germline CDR1 and CDR2 sequences are SGHRS and YFSETQ. The trim removed 4 bases at V and 3 bases at J, leaving 4 bases unmatched. As DNA, the CDR3 is TGCGCCAGCAGCGGGGACAGTAGCTACGAGCAGTACTTC. Translated, it gives CASSGDSSYEQYF.

The chain has TRBV7-9 and TRBJ2-5; 8 bases are a match to TRBD2. V was pared by 3 bases and J by 2 bases, with 5 bases of the junction left unmatched. From germline, CDR1 is SEHNR and CDR2 FQNEAQ (reference sequence). The CDR3 has 15 residues. CDR3 in amino acids: CASSFASGLQETQYF. Written as DNA, the CDR3 is TGTGCCAGCAGCTTTGCTAGCGGGCTTCAAGAGACCCAGTACTTC.

This clone was picked up a small number of times. This sequence joins TRBV10-1 and TRBJ2-3; possible D gene TRBD1, 6 bases. Trimming pared 0 bases from V and 3 bases from J, leaving 16 bases between. Germline CDR1 is WNHNN and CDR2 is SYGVQD (reference sequence). The CDR3 runs 17 residues. The CDR3 DNA follows: TGCGCCAGCAGTGAGTCCGTTTCTCCCCAGGGGACAGATACGCAGTATTTT. It specifies CASSESVSPQGTDTQYF.

The chain carries TRBV6-1 and TRBJ1-2, with TRBD1 matching 7 bases. After removal of 4 bases from V and 8 bases from J, the junction contained 10 bases not matched to a gene. This CDR3 is 14 amino acids long. CDR1 is MNHNS, CDR2 SASEGT, per germline. The CDR3 DNA reads as TGTGCCAGCAGTGTCCTTGGGGGACAGAAGGGCTACACCTTC. Its protein product is CASSVLGGQKGYTF.

The chain combines TRBV2 with TRBJ2-7, with 7 positions matching TRBD2. CDR1 SNHLY and CDR2 FYNNEI come from the germline V gene. The CDR3 contains 13 residues. With 10 bases clipped from V and 3 bases from J, the junction kept 9 bases outside the gene matches. CDR3 region: CATQGGEGYEQYV. The DNA for the CDR3 is TGTGCCACCCAAGGCGGGGAGGGCTACGAGCAGTACGTC.

The rearrangement uses TRBV7-8 and TRBJ1-4, with D perhaps TRBD1 (6 bases). There are 18 residues in the CDR3. Germline V CDR1 and CDR2: SGHVS, FQNEAQ. V dropped 3 bases and J dropped 7 bases, with 24 bases sitting between them. The CDR3 loop is CASSFQKGTLSDREKLFF. CDR3 DNA: TGTGCCAGCAGCTTCCAAAAAGGGACACTGTCGGATCGTGAAAAACTGTTTTTT.

There are a few counts of this clone. The rearrangement uses TRBV11-2 and TRBJ2-5; 8 bases fit TRBD2. With 4 bases clipped from V and 3 bases from J, the junction kept 7 bases outside the gene matches. CDR3 length: 15 amino acids. The V gene's germline CDR1 is SGHAT and CDR2 FQNNGV. The CDR3 is CASSSITAGEETQYF. Here the CDR3 DNA reads TGTGCCAGCAGCTCGATAACAGCGGGAGAAGAGACCCAGTACTTC.

This chain joins TRBV29-1 and TRBJ1-1; D is unresolved. Germline V lookup: CDR1 SQVTM, CDR2 ANQGSEA. The CDR3 loop spans 13 amino acids. Deletions cut 4 bases from V and 5 bases from J, with 14 bases between. CDR3 in amino acids: CSVVKAPRTEAFF. CDR3 coding DNA: TGCAGCGTTGTTAAGGCCCCGAGGACTGAAGCTTTCTTT.

This chain's CDR3 is CSVLDRAGEAFF. The CDR3 nucleotides are TGCAGCGTTTTGGACAGGGCCGGTGAAGCTTTCTTT. The rearrangement links TRBV29-1 to TRBJ1-1; TRBD1 matches 8 bases. J lost 7 bases, V lost 5 bases, and 6 bases had no gene match. This CDR3 spans 12 amino acids. Germline values: CDR1 SQVTM, CDR2 ANQGSEA.